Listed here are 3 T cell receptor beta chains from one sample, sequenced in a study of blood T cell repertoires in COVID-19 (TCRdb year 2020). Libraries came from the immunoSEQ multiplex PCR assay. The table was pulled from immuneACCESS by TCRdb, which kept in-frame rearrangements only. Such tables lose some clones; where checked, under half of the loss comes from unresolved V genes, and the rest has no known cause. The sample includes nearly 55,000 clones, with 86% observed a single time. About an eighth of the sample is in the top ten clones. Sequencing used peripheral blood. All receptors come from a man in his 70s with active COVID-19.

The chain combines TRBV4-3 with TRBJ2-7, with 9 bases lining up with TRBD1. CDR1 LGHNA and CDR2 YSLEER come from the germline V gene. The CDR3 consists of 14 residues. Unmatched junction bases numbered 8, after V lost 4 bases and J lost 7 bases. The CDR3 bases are TGCGCCAGCAGCCTGGAACAGGGGGCGGGGGAGCAGTACTTC. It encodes CASSLEQGAGEQYF.

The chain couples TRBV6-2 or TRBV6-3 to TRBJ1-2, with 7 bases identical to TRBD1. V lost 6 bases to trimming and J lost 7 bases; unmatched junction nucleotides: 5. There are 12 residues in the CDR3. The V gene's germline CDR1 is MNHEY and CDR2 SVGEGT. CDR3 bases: TGTGCCAGCAGCGGGACAGTTGTTGGCTACACCTTC. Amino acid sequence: CASSGTVVGYTF.

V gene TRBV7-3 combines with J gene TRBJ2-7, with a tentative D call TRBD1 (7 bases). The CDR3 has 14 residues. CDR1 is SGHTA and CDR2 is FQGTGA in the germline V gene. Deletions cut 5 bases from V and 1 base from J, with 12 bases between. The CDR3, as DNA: TGTGCCAGCAGCCCAGGGGGGACTTCCTACGAGCAGTACTTC. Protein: CASSPGGTSYEQYF.